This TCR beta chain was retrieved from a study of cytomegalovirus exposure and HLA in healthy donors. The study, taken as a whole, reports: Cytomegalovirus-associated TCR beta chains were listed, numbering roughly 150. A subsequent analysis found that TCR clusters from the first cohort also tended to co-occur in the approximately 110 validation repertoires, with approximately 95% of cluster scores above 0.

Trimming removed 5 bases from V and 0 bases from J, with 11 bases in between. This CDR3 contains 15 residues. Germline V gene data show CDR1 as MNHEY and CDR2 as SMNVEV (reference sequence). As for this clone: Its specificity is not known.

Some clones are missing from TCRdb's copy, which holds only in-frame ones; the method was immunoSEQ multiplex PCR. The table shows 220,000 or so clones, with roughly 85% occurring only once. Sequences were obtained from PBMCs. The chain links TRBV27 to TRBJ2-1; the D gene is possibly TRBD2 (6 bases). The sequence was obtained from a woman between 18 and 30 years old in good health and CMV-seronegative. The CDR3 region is CASSTGAPSYNEQFF. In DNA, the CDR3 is TGTGCCAGCAGTACGGGAGCCCCCTCCTACAATGAGCAGTTCTTC.